What follows are 27 T cell receptor beta chains derived from one specimen sequenced in a study of blood T cell repertoires in COVID-19. Some clones are missing from TCRdb's copy, which holds only in-frame ones; the method was immunoSEQ multiplex PCR. The data show about 300,000 clones, nearly 90% seen once. Sequencing was carried out using PBMCs or T cells enriched from blood (not recorded which). These receptors came from a woman in her 30s who had recovered from COVID-19.

This chain joins TRBV6-5 and TRBJ1-1; D is uncertain. The germline V gene encodes CDR1 MNHEY and CDR2 SVGAGI. CDR3 length: 14 residues. V lost 4 bases to trimming and J lost 1 base, with 10 bases between them. For the CDR3, the DNA is TGTGCCAGCAGTTCCTCGACACGGAACACTGAAGCTTTCTTT. This translates into CASSSSTRNTEAFF.

The CDR3 DNA reads TGTGCCAGCAGCTCGCCGGTGGAAAAACTGTTTTTT. Encoded protein: CASSSPVEKLFF. The V gene is TRBV7-2, the J gene TRBJ1-4; D call uncertain. From germline, CDR1 is SGHTA and CDR2 FQGNSA. The V end lost 4 bases, the J end lost 8 bases, and 8 bases lay between the germline ends. The CDR3 extends over 12 amino acids.

This clone was seen only a few times. This chain joins TRBV5-4 and TRBJ1-3, with a weak D call TRBD1 (5 bases). With 4 bases removed from V and 4 bases from J, the gap between germline ends came to 12 bases. The CDR3 extends over 14 amino acids. Germline V gene lookup returns CDR1 SGHNT and CDR2 YYREEE (reference sequence). The CDR3 loop is CASSTPGGGNTIYF. The DNA of the CDR3 is TGTGCCAGCAGCACACCCGGGGGAGGAAACACCATATATTTT.

The chain employs TRBV2 and TRBJ1-3, with a weak D call TRBD1 (6 bases). The CDR3 consists of 15 residues. Germline loops: CDR1 SNHLY, CDR2 FYNNEI. Trimming shortened V by 2 bases and J by 2 bases, and 10 bases separated the two germline ends. The CDR3 spells CASSEFAGAGNTIYF. CDR3 DNA: TGTGCCAGCAGTGAATTTGCAGGGGCTGGAAACACCATATATTTT.

The chain couples TRBV7-6 to TRBJ1-5; a weak D match, TRBD1 (5 bases). Trimming pared 0 bases from V and 0 bases from J, leaving 9 bases between. CDR1 and CDR2 from the germline V gene are SGHVS and FNYEAQ. The CDR3 sequence is 16 residues long. The CDR3 sequence is CASSLAPGYSNQPQHF. DNA of the CDR3: TGTGCCAGCAGCTTAGCGCCAGGGTATAGCAATCAGCCCCAGCATTTT.

CDR3 nucleotide sequence: TGTGCCAGCAGCCTGGTGAGCTCCTACGAGCAGTACTTC. Its translation: CASSLVSSYEQYF. The V gene is TRBV6-5, the J gene TRBJ2-7, with D uncertain. The CDR3 contains 13 residues. CDR1 and CDR2 from the germline V gene are MNHEY and SVGAGI. The V gene lost 6 bases and the J gene lost 0 bases, with 9 bases spanning the gap.

In nucleotides, the CDR3 is TGTGCCACCAGCAGAGCAGGCCCCGCAGCTTTCTTT. Translation: CATSRAGPAAFF. The V gene is TRBV15, the J gene TRBJ1-1; D unresolved. CDR1 is LNHNV, CDR2 YYDKDF, per germline (reference sequence). With 1 base removed from V and 10 bases from J, the gap between germline ends came to 10 bases. This CDR3 has 12 residues. Looking up the rest from reference TRBV15 and TRBJ1-1 gives the full variable domain: DAMVIQNPRYQVTQFGKPVTLSCSQTLNHNVMYWYQQKSSQAPKLLFHYYDKDFNNEADTPDNFQSRRPNTSFCFLDIRSPGLGDTAMYLCATSRAGPAAFFGQGTRLTVV.

This chain links TRBV3-1 (or the pseudogene TRBV3-2) with TRBJ2-2; unclear D gene. This CDR3 has 16 residues. Germline lookup yields CDR1 LGHDT and CDR2 YNNKEL (reference sequence). Trimming pared 0 bases from V and 1 base from J, leaving 9 bases between. The CDR3, as DNA: TGTGCCAGCAGCCAAGATAGCCCCTTGAACACCGGGGAGCTGTTTTTT. It is translated as CASSQDSPLNTGELFF.

Here the CDR3 reads CAWSPPGSGQPQHF. Written as DNA, the CDR3 is TGTGCCTGGAGTCCCCCCGGGTCGGGTCAGCCCCAGCATTTT. V usage is TRBV30 and J usage is TRBJ1-5; D ambiguous. The germline CDR1 and CDR2 sequences are GTSNPN and SVGIG (reference sequence). With 2 bases removed from V and 6 bases from J, the gap between germline ends came to 14 bases. The CDR3 consists of 14 residues.

The J gene is TRBJ2-2, the V gene TRBV10-3; D gene uncertain. Germline V gives CDR1 ENHRY, CDR2 SYGVKD. V was clipped by 10 bases and J by 4 bases, with 16 bases between them. This CDR3 spans 14 amino acids. The CDR3 loop is CATAALGGTGELFF. Here the CDR3 DNA reads TGTGCCACCGCCGCCCTAGGTGGCACCGGGGAGCTGTTTTTT.

The rearrangement links TRBV24-1 to TRBJ2-3, with 12 positions matching TRBD2. The CDR3 is 15 amino acids. From germline, CDR1 is KGHDR and CDR2 SFDVKD. Trimming at V came to 3 bases and at J to 6 bases, leaving 3 bases not matched to a gene. The CDR3 DNA is TGTGCCACCAGTGATCGACTAGCGGGGGTGGATACGCAGTATTTT. Amino acid sequence: CATSDRLAGVDTQYF.

The gene calls are TRBV7-9 and TRBJ2-6, with 7 bases that match TRBD1. Germline CDR1 reads SEHNR; CDR2 reads FQNEAQ (reference sequence). This CDR3 has 16 residues. Unmatched junction bases numbered 7, after V lost 4 bases and J lost 4 bases. CDR3 nucleotide sequence: TGTGCCAGCAGCTCCAGAGACAGGGCCGGGGCCAACGTCCTGACTTTC. Translating it yields CASSSRDRAGANVLTF.

The chain combines TRBV6-9 with TRBJ1-3; D remains unclear. The CDR3 totals 14 residues. Trimming stripped 8 bases from V and 2 bases from J, with 13 bases between. Per the germline V gene, CDR1 is MNHGY and CDR2 is SVAAGI. CDR3 protein: CASEKVRAGNTIYF. CDR3 in DNA: TGTGCCAGCGAAAAAGTTCGGGCTGGAAACACCATATATTTT.

The chain uses TRBV6-5 and TRBJ1-1; tentatively, D is TRBD1 (5 bases). Germline CDR1 reads MNHEY; CDR2 reads SVGAGI. Between the trimmed V and J ends, which lost 9 bases and 0 bases, there was a span of 17 bases. The CDR3 contains 15 residues. DNA of the CDR3: TGTGCCAGTTCCGGAGGGCCAGGGATGAACACTGAAGCTTTCTTT. It is translated as CASSGGPGMNTEAFF.

V gene TRBV7-9 combines with J gene TRBJ1-6; 9 nucleotides match TRBD1. Germline V lookup: CDR1 SEHNR, CDR2 FQNEAQ (reference sequence). The CDR3 runs 17 residues. Trimming cost V 5 bases and J 6 bases; bases outside gene matches: 11. CDR3 loop: CASSPGGGQGFNSPLHF. The CDR3 nucleotides read TGTGCCAGCAGCCCGGGGGGGGGACAGGGATTTAATTCACCCCTCCACTTT. Variable domain in full (rest from reference TRBV7-9 and TRBJ1-6): DTGVSQNPRHKITKRGQNVTFRCDPISEHNRLYWYRQTLGQGPEFLTYFQNEAQLEKSRLLSDRFSAERPKGSFSTLEIQRTEQGDSAMYLCASSPGGGQGFNSPLHFGNGTRLTVT.

This clone appeared a single time. The rearrangement joins TRBV18 to TRBJ2-5, with 7 bases identical to TRBD1. Germline lookup yields CDR1 KGHSH and CDR2 LQKENI. The CDR3 is made up of 14 amino acids. The V and J ends lost 3 bases and 1 base, in that order; junction bases with no gene match: 2. The CDR3 spells CASSPWTGQETQYF. Here the CDR3 DNA reads TGTGCCAGCTCACCCTGGACAGGCCAAGAGACCCAGTACTTC.

This clone was observed a single time. The chain couples TRBV19 to TRBJ1-1; 7 nucleotides align to TRBD1. The CDR3 extends over 12 amino acids. Germline-derived CDR1 and CDR2 are LNHDA and SQIVND (reference sequence). The junction had 3 bases not matched to a gene; V was cut back by 5 bases and J by 6 bases. CDR3 in DNA: TGTGCCAGTAGTCACGACAGGGCTGAAGCTTTCTTT. Translation: CASSHDRAEAFF.

This chain links TRBV19 with TRBJ1-5; D is undetermined. This CDR3 is 11 amino acids long. V lost 7 bases and J lost 11, with 12 bases in between. Germline CDR1 is LNHDA and CDR2 is SQIVND (reference sequence). In DNA form, the CDR3 reads TGTGCCAGTACAGGTGCGTCGGCCCAGCATTTT. This gives the protein CASTGASAQHF.

V and J are TRBV6-5 and TRBJ2-2; maybe TRBD1 (5 bases). V lost 7 bases, J lost 0 bases, and 9 bases lay in between. CDR1 MNHEY and CDR2 SVGAGI come from the germline V gene. The CDR3 covers 14 residues. The CDR3 protein is CASTRTPNTGELFF. The CDR3 region has the DNA TGTGCCAGCACTCGGACACCGAACACCGGGGAGCTGTTTTTT.

This chain's CDR3 is CASSFEGSHGYTF. Here the CDR3 DNA reads TGTGCCAGCAGCTTCGAGGGAAGCCATGGCTACACCTTC. The rearrangement uses TRBV7-9 and TRBJ1-2; unclear D gene. The CDR3 spans 13 residues. Trimming stripped 3 bases from V and 6 bases from J, with 11 bases between. Germline V gene sequence: CDR1 SEHNR, CDR2 FQNEAQ (reference sequence).

This sequence joins TRBV3-1 (or the pseudogene TRBV3-2) and TRBJ2-1, with D possibly TRBD1 on 6 matching bases. The CDR3 consists of 18 residues. Trimming removed 0 bases at V and 5 bases at J, with 20 bases between. The germline CDR1 and CDR2 sequences are LGHDT and YNNKEL (reference sequence). For the CDR3, the DNA is TGTGCCAGCAGCCAAGAGCGAAACAGGGTGTTTAAGGACAATGAGCAGTTCTTC. Its protein product is CASSQERNRVFKDNEQFF.

The table lists this clone with a count of one. The chain employs TRBV7-9 and TRBJ1-1, with TRBD1 as a possible D gene (5 bases). The CDR3 has 14 residues. V lost 5 bases, J lost 5 bases, and 15 bases lay in between. CDR1 and CDR2 from the germline V gene are SEHNR and FQNEAQ (reference sequence). For the CDR3, the DNA is TGTGCCAGCAGCCGTTCAGGGATGGGGACTGAAGCTTTCTTT. Protein product: CASSRSGMGTEAFF.

The gene calls are TRBV5-5 and TRBJ2-1; 8 bases agree with TRBD1. V shed 6 bases, J shed 0 bases, and the junction held 5 bases outside the gene matches. The CDR3 runs to 15 residues. Per germline, CDR1 SGHKS and CDR2 YYEKEE (reference sequence). CDR3 nucleotides: TGTGCCAGCACTCGCGGACAGGGCTCCTACAATGAGCAGTTCTTC. Its translation is CASTRGQGSYNEQFF.

The V call is TRBV5-1, the J call TRBJ1-4, with a weak D call TRBD1 (5 bases). Trimming cost V 4 bases and J 7 bases, with 14 bases left between them. The CDR3 is made up of 14 amino acids. CDR1 is SGHRS, CDR2 YFSETQ, per germline. The CDR3 bases are TGCGCCAGCAGCCCCTGGGGGGAGCGTGAAAAACTGTTTTTT. Residues: CASSPWGEREKLFF.

The chain couples TRBV19 to TRBJ1-5; D ambiguous. Germline loops: CDR1 LNHDA, CDR2 SQIVND (reference sequence). The V end lost 7 bases, the J end lost 5 bases, and 15 bases lay between the germline ends. The CDR3 has 14 residues. The DNA of the CDR3 is TGTGCCAGTACTCCCGGCCCCGGAGATCAGCCCCAGCATTTT. Protein product: CASTPGPGDQPQHF.

The chain links TRBV27 to TRBJ1-5; D is ambiguous. CDR3 size: 14 residues. Trimming took off 3 bases at V and 6 bases at J, with 12 bases between the two ends. Germline-derived CDR1 and CDR2 are MNHEY and SMNVEV (reference sequence). The CDR3 DNA reads as TGTGCCAGCAGTTTCGGTACCTCTGGTCAGCCCCAGCATTTT. This codes for CASSFGTSGQPQHF.

The chain links TRBV6-1 to TRBJ2-7; D is possibly TRBD2 (6 bases). The germline V and J ends were trimmed by 3 bases and 5 bases, with 14 bases remaining between them. This CDR3 spans 14 amino acids. Germline CDR1 MNHNS, CDR2 SASEGT. For the CDR3, the DNA is TGTGCCAGCAGTGACGACCGCGGGGTGAACGAGCAGTACTTC. It encodes CASSDDRGVNEQYF.